This T cell receptor beta chain was recorded in a study of breast tumors, draining lymph nodes, adjacent tissues. Study-level results: Compared with basal-like, luminal-like tumors shared significantly more repertoire with nontumor tissue. Tumor repertoires ranked between lymph nodes and nontumor tissue in diversity, with V and J gene preferences. The data were judged consistent with most tumor T cells coming from lymph node and expanding in tumor.

TCRdb reprocessed the multiplex PCR reads via MiXCR and lists one record per CDR3 protein. The sample includes 20,000 to 25,000 distinct CDR3 sequences, roughly 30% of them seen just once. This clonotype was seen more than once but under ten times. Antigen: not known. J gave up 3 bases and V 7 bases, and 9 bases lay outside the gene matches. The germline CDR1 and CDR2 sequences are MNHEY and SVGEGT. The length of the CDR3 is 16 residues. This TCR derives from a female donor with breast cancer. Some clones in this sample may be carry-over from other donors' samples. Sequencing was performed on breast tumor tissue. The chain joins TRBV6-2 or TRBV6-3 to TRBJ1-5; 10 nucleotides agree with TRBD1. The CDR3 here is CASTPMDRGNNQPQHF. The CDR3 nucleotides are TGTGCCAGCACCCCGATGGACAGGGGGAACAATCAGCCCCAGCATTTT.